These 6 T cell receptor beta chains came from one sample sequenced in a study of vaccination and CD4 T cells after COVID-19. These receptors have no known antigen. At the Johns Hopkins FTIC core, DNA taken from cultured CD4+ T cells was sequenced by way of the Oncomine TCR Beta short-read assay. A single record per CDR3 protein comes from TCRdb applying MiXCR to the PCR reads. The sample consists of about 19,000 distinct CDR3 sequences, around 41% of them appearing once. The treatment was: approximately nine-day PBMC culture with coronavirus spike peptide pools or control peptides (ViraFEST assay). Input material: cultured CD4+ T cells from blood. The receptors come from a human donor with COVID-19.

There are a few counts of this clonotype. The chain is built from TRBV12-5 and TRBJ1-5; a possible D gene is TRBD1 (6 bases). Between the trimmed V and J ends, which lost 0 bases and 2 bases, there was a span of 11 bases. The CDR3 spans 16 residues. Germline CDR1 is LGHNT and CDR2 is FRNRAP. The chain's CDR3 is CASGLVLGGRNQPQHF. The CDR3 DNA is TGTGCTAGTGGTTTGGTACTGGGGGGCCGCAATCAGCCCCAGCATTTT.

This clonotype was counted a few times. The CDR3 protein is CAWSAGTGEGYTF. CDR3 DNA sequence: TGTGCCTGGAGTGCTGGGACAGGGGAGGGCTACACCTTC. The V gene is TRBV30, the J gene TRBJ1-2; TRBD1 agrees at 10 bases. V was pared by 1 base and J by 8 bases, with 4 bases of the junction left unmatched. Germline V gene sequence: CDR1 GTSNPN, CDR2 SVGIG (reference sequence). The CDR3 sequence is 13 residues long.

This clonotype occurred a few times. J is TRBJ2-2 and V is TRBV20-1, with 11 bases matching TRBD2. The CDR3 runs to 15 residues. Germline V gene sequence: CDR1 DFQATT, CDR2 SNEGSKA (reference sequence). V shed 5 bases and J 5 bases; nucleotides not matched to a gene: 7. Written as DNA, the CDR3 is TGCAGTGCTTCACTAGCGGGGGAATTTACCGGGGAGCTGTTTTTT. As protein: CSASLAGEFTGELFF.

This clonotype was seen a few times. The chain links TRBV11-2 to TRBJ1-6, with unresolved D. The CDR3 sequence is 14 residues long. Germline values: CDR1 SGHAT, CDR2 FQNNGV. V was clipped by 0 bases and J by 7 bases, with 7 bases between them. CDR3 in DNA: TGTGCCAGCAGCTTAGAGACCCTAAATTCACCCCTCCACTTT. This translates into CASSLETLNSPLHF.

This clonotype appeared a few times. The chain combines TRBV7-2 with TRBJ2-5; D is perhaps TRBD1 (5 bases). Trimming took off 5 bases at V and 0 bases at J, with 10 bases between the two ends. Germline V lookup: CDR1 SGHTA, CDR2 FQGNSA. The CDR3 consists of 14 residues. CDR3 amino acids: CASSPWGNQETQYF. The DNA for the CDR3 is TGTGCCAGCAGCCCCTGGGGCAACCAAGAGACCCAGTACTTC.

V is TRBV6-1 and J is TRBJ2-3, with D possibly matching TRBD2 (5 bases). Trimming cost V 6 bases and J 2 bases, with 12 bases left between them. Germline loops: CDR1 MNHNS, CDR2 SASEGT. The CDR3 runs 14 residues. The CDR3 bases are TGTGCCAGCAGCCAATATCTAGCCACAGATACGCAGTATTTT. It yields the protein CASSQYLATDTQYF.